The present T cell receptor (beta chain) was sequenced within a study of blood T cell repertoires in COVID-19. Study-wide background: From the United States, Italy and Spain came samples of acute and convalescent COVID-19. Sources were T cells, B-cell-depleted T cells, or PBMCs; the material itself was cDNA or gDNA.

In the original workflow: It was from reference gene primer amplification that nucleated cell counts were estimated. Clones were read by immunoSEQ multiplex PCR, and TCRdb kept only the in-frame ones, dropping some. V, J and clone size are taken as reported in that table, and D and trimming were inferred from the DNA itself. The sample lists 120,000 or so clones; roughly four fifths were seen once. V was cut by 0 bases and J by 4 bases, with 16 bases left in between. The CDR3 contains 16 residues. CDR1 is SGDLS and CDR2 is YYNGEE in the germline V gene. The rearrangement joins TRBV9 to TRBJ1-2; D possibly corresponds to TRBD1 (6 bases). The TCR comes from a woman aged 55-70 years with acute or convalescent COVID-19. Sequences were obtained from peripheral blood. The CDR3 sequence: CASSVELTTGPYGYTF. For the CDR3, the DNA is TGTGCCAGCAGCGTAGAGTTAACGACAGGCCCCTATGGCTACACCTTC.